This is a list of T cell receptor beta chains from one sample in a study of blood T cell repertoires in COVID-19. Libraries were prepared by immunoSEQ multiplex PCR; TCRdb keeps only in-frame clonotypes and omits some of them. The data contain fewer than 200,000 clones, 70% to 90% of them singletons. Specimen: peripheral blood. These receptors all stem from a middle-aged man who had recovered from COVID-19. Both conserved end residues are part of each CDR3. The D gene is left open where the match is weak. For some rows the clone size is stated as once, few or many, or as a class when expanded; others skip it.

>TRBJ1-4|.|TRBV11-2|17|.
CASSRSGGSATNEKLFF
TGTGCCAGCAGCCGGAGCGGGGGGTCGGCAACTAATGAAAAACTGTTTTTT
>TRBJ1-5|.|TRBV6-6|15|.
CASTLGGGSGQPQHF
TGTGCCAGCACCCTGGGGGGGGGCTCGGGTCAGCCCCAGCATTTT
>TRBJ1-1|.|TRBV28|15|TRBD1
CASSSGGRSSTEAFF
TGTGCCAGCAGTTCAGGGGGCCGCTCTAGCACTGAAGCTTTCTTT
>TRBJ1-1|.|TRBV7-9|19|.
CASTGPAEPKRQENTEAFF
TGTGCCAGCACAGGCCCGGCCGAGCCGAAACGACAGGAGAACACTGAAGCTTTCTTT
>TRBJ2-3|few|TRBV6-2/TRBV6-3|14|TRBD2
CASSVSGATDTQYF
TGTGCCAGCAGTGTTAGCGGGGCGACAGATACGCAGTATTTT
>TRBJ1-6|.|TRBV27|14|TRBD1
CASKQDRVVSPLHF
TGTGCCAGCAAACAGGACAGGGTTGTGTCACCCCTCCACTTT
>TRBJ2-1|once|TRBV4-2|16|TRBD2
CASSQEVLAGDNEQFF
TGTGCCAGCAGCCAAGAGGTACTAGCGGGGGACAATGAGCAGTTCTTC
>TRBJ2-3|once|TRBV28|14|TRBD2
CASSLAGVPDTQYF
TGTGCCAGCTCACTAGCGGGAGTACCAGATACGCAGTATTTT
>TRBJ2-3|.|TRBV6-6|16|.
CASSYSIGVGTDTQYF
TGTGCCAGCAGTTACTCGATAGGGGTCGGCACAGATACGCAGTATTTT
>TRBJ1-6|.|TRBV3-1/TRBV3-2|16|TRBD1
CASSQGPGQHNSPLHF
TGTGCCAGCAGCCAAGGACCGGGACAGCATAATTCACCCCTCCACTTT
>TRBJ1-5|few|TRBV19|15|.
CAGSPDGLRNQPQHF
TGTGCCGGATCACCGGACGGACTCCGCAATCAGCCCCAGCATTTT
>TRBJ2-1|once|TRBV15|15|.
CATSRDPDSENEQFF
TGTGCCACCAGCAGAGATCCGGACAGTGAAAATGAGCAGTTCTTC
>TRBJ2-5|.|TRBV7-6|14|TRBD2
CAGGTSGAEETQYF
TGTGCCGGAGGGACTAGCGGGGCGGAAGAGACCCAGTACTTC
>TRBJ2-3|.|TRBV28|15|.
CASSTRLGSTDTQYF
TGTGCCAGCAGTACTCGACTAGGGAGCACAGATACGCAGTATTTT
>TRBJ2-5|.|TRBV9|15|TRBD2
CASSVGTSGGETQYF
TGTGCCAGCAGCGTCGGGACTAGCGGGGGGGAGACCCAGTACTTC
>TRBJ1-2|.|TRBV7-2|15|.
CASSIAGGGNYGYTF
TGTGCCAGCAGCATTGCGGGGGGCGGTAACTATGGCTACACCTTC
>TRBJ2-2|.|TRBV27|17|TRBD2
CASRDRTSGGNTGELFF
TGTGCCAGCAGAGATCGGACTAGCGGGGGGAACACCGGGGAGCTGTTTTTT
>TRBJ1-1|.|TRBV6-4|13|TRBD1
CASRATGGTEAFF
TGTGCCAGCAGGGCTACAGGGGGCACTGAAGCTTTCTTT
>TRBJ2-5|.|TRBV29-1|13|TRBD1
CSAVQGAAETQYF
TGCAGCGCCGTCCAGGGGGCCGCAGAGACCCAGTACTTC
>TRBJ2-5|.|TRBV6-2/TRBV6-3|14|TRBD1
CASSSWDSQETQYF
TGTGCCAGCAGTTCCTGGGACAGCCAAGAGACCCAGTACTTC
>TRBJ1-1|.|TRBV7-2|13|.
CASSYKGGTEAFF
TGTGCCAGCAGCTATAAAGGGGGCACTGAAGCTTTCTTT
>TRBJ1-2|.|TRBV25-1|13|TRBD1
CASSMTGWDGYTF
TGTGCCAGCAGCATGACAGGGTGGGATGGCTACACCTTC
>TRBJ1-2|.|TRBV2|15|TRBD1
CASSERTGGKRGYTF
TGTGCCAGCAGTGAGCGTACAGGGGGCAAACGGGGCTACACCTTC
>TRBJ2-2|.|TRBV7-2|16|TRBD1
CASSLGGQGNTGELFF
TGTGCCAGCAGCTTAGGGGGACAGGGGAACACCGGGGAGCTGTTTTTT
>TRBJ2-1|.|TRBV27|16|.
CASSILQGSLGDEQFF
TGTGCCAGCAGTATACTACAGGGTTCGCTAGGCGATGAGCAGTTCTTC
>TRBJ2-7|.|TRBV7-2|15|TRBD1
CASSLSRDRAYEQYF
TGTGCCAGCAGCTTAAGTAGGGACAGGGCCTACGAGCAGTACTTC
>TRBJ2-6|once|TRBV24-1|15|.
CATSEAAPGANVLTF
TGTGCCACCAGTGAGGCTGCTCCTGGGGCCAACGTCCTGACTTTC